This T cell receptor beta chain was identified in a study of cytomegalovirus exposure and HLA in healthy donors. The study, taken as a whole, reports: Indistinguishable V segments, including TRBV6-2 and TRBV6-3, were excluded. Clonal expansion was found to be greater in HLA-associated TCR beta chains than in equally common others in a later analysis. Cytomegalovirus association was assigned to more than 150 TCR beta chains.

Trimming removed 1 base from V and 8 bases from J, with 14 bases in between. Germline CDR1 is SGHVS and CDR2 is FNYEAQ. This CDR3 comprises 14 residues. Only one count was recorded for this clone. Its antigen is as yet unknown. 13 Jbeta primers and 60 Vbeta primers were used for the PCR. Sequencing used immunoSEQ multiplex PCR; TCRdb keeps in-frame clones, though not all of them. Among approximately 140,000 clones listed, 75% to 85% were seen once. What was sequenced was PBMCs. The sequence was obtained from a female donor in good health and CMV-seronegative. The rearrangement uses TRBV7-6 and TRBJ1-2, with D perhaps TRBD1 (6 bases). CDR3 sequence: CASSLVSGQYGYTF. The CDR3 coding sequence is TGTGCCAGCAGCTTAGTCTCTGGACAGTACGGCTACACCTTC.